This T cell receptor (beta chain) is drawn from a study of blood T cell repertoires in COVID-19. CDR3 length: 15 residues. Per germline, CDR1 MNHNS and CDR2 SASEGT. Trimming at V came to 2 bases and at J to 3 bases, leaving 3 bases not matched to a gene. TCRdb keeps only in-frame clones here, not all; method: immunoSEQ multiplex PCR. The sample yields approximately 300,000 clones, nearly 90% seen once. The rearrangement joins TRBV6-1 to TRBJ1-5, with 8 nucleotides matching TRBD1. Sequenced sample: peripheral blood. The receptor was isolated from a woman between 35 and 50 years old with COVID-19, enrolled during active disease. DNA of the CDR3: TGTGCCAGCAGTGAATTGCAGGGGGCCAATCAGCCCCAGCATTTT. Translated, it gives CASSELQGANQPQHF.